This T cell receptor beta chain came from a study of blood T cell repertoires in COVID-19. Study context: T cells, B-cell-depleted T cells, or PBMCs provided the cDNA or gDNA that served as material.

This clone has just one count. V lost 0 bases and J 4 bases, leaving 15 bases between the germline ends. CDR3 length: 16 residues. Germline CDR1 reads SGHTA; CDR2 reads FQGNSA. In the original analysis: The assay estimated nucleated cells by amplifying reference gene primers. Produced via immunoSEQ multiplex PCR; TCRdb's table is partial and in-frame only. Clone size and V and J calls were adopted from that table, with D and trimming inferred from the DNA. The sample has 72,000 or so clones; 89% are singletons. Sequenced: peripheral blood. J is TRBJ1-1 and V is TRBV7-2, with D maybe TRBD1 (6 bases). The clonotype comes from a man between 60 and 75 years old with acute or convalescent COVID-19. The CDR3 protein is CASSLALRGAGTEAFF. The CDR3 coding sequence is TGTGCCAGCAGCTTAGCGCTCAGGGGCGCGGGCACTGAAGCTTTCTTT.